The 18 T cell receptor beta chains in this list originate from one sample, sequenced in a study of blood T cells in healthy people across ages. A second PCR, run for roughly 7 to 11 cycles, used a sample-barcoded 5' primer plus a J-beta primer mix. TCRdb reprocessed the 5' RACE reads with MiXCR, giving one entry per CDR3 protein. The repertoire holds about 1.6 million distinct CDR3 sequences, about 31% seen once, with about 11% in the top ten. The specimen sequenced was blood. Receptors originate from a woman aged 25-40 years in good health.

About this clonotype itself: One end of the junction is discordant with germline, which a read error may explain. The CDR3 bases are TGTGCCAGCGGCTTAGTTAGGTGGGATGAGCAGTTCTTC. Its protein product is CASGLVRWDEQFF. The chain joins TRBV11-2 to TRBJ2-1, with D unclear. Germline-derived CDR1 and CDR2 are SGHAT and FQNNGV. The CDR3 is 13 residues long.

As for this clonotype: It may be a read error: a sequence one base away is much more abundant. The chain has TRBV29-1 and TRBJ2-1; TRBD2 aligns across 7 bases. The germline V gene encodes CDR1 SQVTM and CDR2 ANQGSEA. The junction had 2 bases not matched to a gene; V was cut back by 4 bases and J by 8 bases. The CDR3 has 11 residues. CDR3 nucleotide sequence: TGCAGCGTTGTGGGAGGGGATGAGCAGTTCTTC. Residues: CSVVGGDEQFF.

This clonotype has just a few counts. The chain uses TRBV7-2 and TRBJ1-5; D unresolved. This CDR3 has 11 amino acids. CDR1 is SGHTA, CDR2 FQGNSA, per germline. Between the trimmed V and J ends, which lost 5 bases and 10 bases, there was a span of 9 bases. The CDR3: CASSGREPQHF. CDR3 bases: TGTGCCAGCAGCGGTCGGGAACCCCAGCATTTT.

The genes are TRBV20-1 and TRBJ2-5, with 7 positions matching TRBD1. J was trimmed by 2 bases and V by 5 bases; bases with no gene match: 2. Germline CDR1 and CDR2: DFQATT and SNEGSKA (reference sequence). The CDR3 length is 12 residues. The DNA for the CDR3 is TGCAGTGCTCCACAGGGGCAAGAGACCCAGTACTTC. This encodes CSAPQGQETQYF.

In regard to this clonotype: A much larger clone lies one base from this, so it may be a read error. The chain uses TRBV3-1 and TRBJ2-7, with D possibly matching TRBD1 (6 bases). The length of the CDR3 is 16 residues. Germline assignment: CDR1 LGHDT and CDR2 YNNKEL (reference sequence). CDR3 nucleotide sequence: TGTACCAGCAGCCAAAGAGGGAGCAGGGGCCGGGGAGAGCAGTACTTC. Translation gives CTSSQRGSRGRGEQYF.

This chain joins TRBV15 and TRBJ2-2, with D possibly matching TRBD1 (6 bases). The germline CDR1 and CDR2 sequences are LNHNV and YYDKDF (reference sequence). This CDR3 has 15 residues. The germline V and J ends were trimmed by 0 bases and 3 bases, with 8 bases remaining between them. The CDR3 DNA follows: TGTGCCACCAGCAGAGATCACAGGGACACCGGGGAGCTGTTTTTT. Its protein product is CATSRDHRDTGELFF.

As regards this clonotype: Germline and junction disagree at one end, which may indicate a read error. V gene TRBV20-1 combines with J gene TRBJ2-5; 12 bases map to TRBD1. Germline CDR1 DFQATT, CDR2 SNEGSKA (reference sequence). The CDR3 sequence is 14 residues long. CDR3 region: CGASGTGGWETQYF. CDR3 DNA sequence: TGCGGTGCCTCCGGGACAGGGGGCTGGGAGACCCAGTACTTC.

This chain connects TRBV9 to TRBJ2-3; D is unresolved. CDR1 SGDLS and CDR2 YYNGEE come from the germline V gene. V lost 7 bases and J lost 2, with 11 bases in between. The CDR3 covers 13 residues. For the CDR3, the DNA is TGTGCCAGCGGAGAGACCCTCACAGATACGCAGTATTTT. It is translated as CASGETLTDTQYF.

The table lists this clonotype with a few counts. The DNA of the CDR3 is TGTGCCATCAGTGATTCCTCCCTTTTGAACACTGAAGCTTTCTTT. This codes for CAISDSSLLNTEAFF. This chain joins TRBV10-3 and TRBJ1-1; D call uncertain. Germline values: CDR1 ENHRY, CDR2 SYGVKD. V was trimmed by 3 bases and J by 0 bases, leaving 11 bases between them. The CDR3 length is 15 residues.

Turning to this clonotype: The junction departs from germline at one end; a sequencing error may be responsible. The J gene is TRBJ2-3, the V gene TRBV9; 11 bases are shared with TRBD2. Germline CDR1 SGDLS, CDR2 YYNGEE. The CDR3 loop spans 16 amino acids. The CDR3 region is CASSEGSGGVSDMQYF. The DNA for the CDR3 is TGTGCCAGCAGCGAAGGTAGCGGGGGGGTTTCAGATATGCAGTATTTT.

V and J are TRBV3-1 and TRBJ2-1; possible D gene TRBD2, 6 bases. The CDR3 runs to 17 residues. Germline CDR1 is LGHDT and CDR2 is YNNKEL (reference sequence). With 1 base removed from V and 0 bases from J, the gap between germline ends came to 13 bases. The CDR3 DNA follows: TGTGCCAGCAGCCAAGCTTTGGCGGGATTCTCCTACAATGAGCAGTTCTTC. Protein: CASSQALAGFSYNEQFF.

V gene TRBV21-1 combines with J gene TRBJ2-7. TRBV21-1 is deemed a pseudogene. The CDR3 extends over 14 amino acids. CDR3 loop: CASSKALGIYEQYF. The CDR3 nucleotides read TGTGCCAGCAGCAAAGCGCTCGGAATTTACGAGCAGTACTTC.

The chain carries TRBV6-1 and TRBJ1-4, with 8 bases that match TRBD1. The CDR3 loop spans 13 amino acids. V lost 11 bases to trimming and J lost 3 bases; unmatched junction nucleotides: 5. Germline V CDR1 and CDR2: MNHNS, SASEGT. This chain's CDR3 is CAGTGGANEKLFF. CDR3 nucleotide sequence: TGTGCCGGCACAGGGGGAGCTAATGAAAAACTGTTTTTT.

J is TRBJ2-1 and V is TRBV20-1; 7 bases line up with TRBD2. Germline CDR1 reads DFQATT; CDR2 reads SNEGSKA (reference sequence). V was clipped by 1 base and J by 4 bases; unmatched bases: 4. The CDR3 is made up of 14 amino acids. The CDR3 DNA follows: TGCAGTGCTAGAGGGAGCGGGGTGTACAATGAGCAGTTCTTC. Translated: CSARGSGVYNEQFF.

This rearrangement joins TRBV25-1 to TRBJ1-1, with D unclear. Trimming shortened V by 8 bases and J by 6 bases, and 16 bases separated the two germline ends. Germline V gives CDR1 MGHDK, CDR2 SYGVNS. The length of the CDR3 is 13 residues. CDR3 region: CASCPGDAAEAFF. The CDR3, as DNA: TGTGCCAGCTGCCCCGGAGATGCCGCTGAAGCTTTCTTT.

The table lists this clonotype with a few counts. J is TRBJ2-1 and V is TRBV15, with TRBD2 matching over 15 bases. This CDR3 has 16 residues. Germline CDR1 and CDR2: LNHNV and YYDKDF (reference sequence). V lost 5 bases, J lost 4 bases, and 3 bases stayed unmatched. Here the CDR3 reads CATSVGLAGGYNEQFF. In DNA form, the CDR3 reads TGTGCCACCAGCGTCGGACTAGCGGGGGGGTACAATGAGCAGTTCTTC.

The chain's CDR3 is CSAYFGWAGETQYF. CDR3 sequence (DNA): TGCAGTGCTTACTTCGGGTGGGCCGGAGAGACCCAGTACTTC. The chain is built from TRBV20-1 and TRBJ2-5, with D unresolved. Between the trimmed V and J ends, which lost 5 bases and 4 bases, there was a span of 17 bases. Germline V CDR1 and CDR2: DFQATT, SNEGSKA (reference sequence). The CDR3 spans 14 residues.

This rearrangement joins TRBV6-1 to TRBJ2-7; a possible D gene is TRBD1 (6 bases). Germline V gives CDR1 MNHNS, CDR2 SASEGT. CDR3 length equals 13 residues. Trimming stripped 8 bases from V and 2 bases from J, with 13 bases between. The CDR3: CASQETGTYEQYF. CDR3 DNA: TGTGCCAGCCAAGAGACAGGAACCTACGAGCAGTACTTC.